This T cell receptor beta chain came from a study of T cells of healthy individuals. TCRdb re-analysed the 5' RACE reads in MiXCR, keeping a single row per CDR3 protein. The sample has about 82,000 distinct CDR3 sequences, 4% to 5.5% seen once. Germline CDR1 GTSNPN, CDR2 SVGIG (reference sequence). The CDR3 runs to 13 residues. The J segment lost 5 bases and the V segment lost 3 bases, leaving 3 bases of the junction unmatched. The chain couples TRBV30 to TRBJ1-5, with 8 bases identical to TRBD1. The TCR comes from a female donor in good health. The chain's CDR3 is CAWSRGRDQPQHF. CDR3 nucleotide sequence: TGTGCCTGGAGCAGGGGGCGAGATCAGCCCCAGCATTTT.